What follows are 21 T cell receptor beta chains derived from one specimen sequenced in a study of T cell responses to AZD1222 COVID-19 vaccine. Using immunoSEQ multiplex PCR, the repertoire was profiled, and TCRdb retains in-frame clones only, with some absent. The sample holds 150,000 to 180,000 clones, roughly nine tenths seen once. Specimen: peripheral blood, collected on day 0 of MenACWY control vaccination. The source is an adult in good health.

The chain recombines TRBV14 with TRBJ2-3; 9 bases line up with TRBD1. This CDR3 is 14 amino acids long. Germline V lookup: CDR1 SGHDN, CDR2 FVKESK. V lost 4 bases to trimming and J lost 4 bases; unmatched junction nucleotides: 3. CDR3 sequence reads: CASSRNRGPDTQYF. CDR3 sequence (DNA): TGTGCCAGCAGCCGAAACAGGGGGCCAGATACGCAGTATTTT.

The rearrangement joins TRBV7-2 to TRBJ1-1, with unresolved D. Germline V CDR1 and CDR2: SGHTA, FQGNSA. This CDR3 contains 13 residues. Trimming left V 6 bases short and J 0 bases short, with 8 bases between. DNA for the CDR3: TGTGCCAGCAGGGTTCAGGTGAACACTGAAGCTTTCTTT. It specifies CASRVQVNTEAFF.

The genes are TRBV7-8 and TRBJ2-7; D possibly corresponds to TRBD2 (6 bases). The CDR3 totals 13 residues. V was pared by 5 bases and J by 4 bases, with 12 bases between. CDR1 is SGHVS and CDR2 is FQNEAQ in the germline V gene. CDR3 sequence: CASSRRELYEQYV. In DNA form, the CDR3 reads TGTGCCAGCAGCCGGCGGGAACTATACGAGCAGTACGTC.

The chain has TRBV7-2 and TRBJ2-3; 9 positions agree with TRBD2. CDR1 and CDR2 (germline): SGHTA, FQGNSA. V trimming: 4 bases; J trimming: 8 bases; junction bases outside the gene matches: 13. This CDR3 has 16 residues. Written as DNA, the CDR3 is TGTGCCAGCAGCTCCTCCCAGGCTAGCGGGATGGTTACGCAGTATTTT. Translated, it gives CASSSSQASGMVTQYF.

CDR3 in DNA: TGTGCCAGCAGCCAAGATGCGGGAGGGCCCTACGAGCAGTACTTC. Protein sequence: CASSQDAGGPYEQYF. This rearrangement joins TRBV4-2 to TRBJ2-7; 9 bases match TRBD2. Germline loops: CDR1 LGHNA, CDR2 YNFKEQ. V was pared by 0 bases and J by 2 bases, with 2 bases of the junction left unmatched. The CDR3 contains 15 residues.

A note on this clone: The CDR3 end shows no conserved phenylalanine or tryptophan, and so a read error is likely. It is unclear where the CDR3 begins or ends on the DNA, so no DNA is shown, and the CDR3 is as TCRdb lists it. The rearrangement joins TRBV5-4 to TRBJ1-1; no DNA check was done on the table's D call, TRBD1. The CDR3 is 13 amino acids in total, end residues counted. Germline CDR1 SGHNT, CDR2 YYREEE (reference sequence). CDR3 residues: CASSLGGQGEINE.

This chain joins TRBV24-1 and TRBJ1-1; D not resolved. CDR1 is KGHDR, CDR2 SFDVKD, per germline. The V and J ends lost 5 bases and 1 base respectively, with 10 bases between them. The CDR3 loop spans 14 amino acids. The CDR3 nucleotides read TGTGCCACCAGTGCCGGACTGCGGAACACTGAAGCTTTCTTT. Its protein is CATSAGLRNTEAFF.

The rearrangement links TRBV19 to TRBJ1-4; 9 bases match TRBD1. The CDR3 is made up of 14 amino acids. J lost 8 bases, V lost 8 bases, and 9 bases had no gene match. The germline V gene encodes CDR1 LNHDA and CDR2 SQIVND (reference sequence). CDR3 loop: CASSTGGQGEKLFF. The CDR3 coding sequence is TGTGCCAGTTCAACAGGGGGCCAGGGAGAAAAACTGTTTTTT. The variable domain in full, with the rest retrieved from reference TRBV19 and TRBJ1-4, is DGGITQSPKYLFRKEGQNVTLSCEQNLNHDAMYWYRQDPGQGLRLIYYSQIVNDFQKGDIAEGYSVSREKKESFPLTVTSAQKNPTAFYLCASSTGGQGEKLFFGSGTQLSVL.

V usage is TRBV23-1 and J usage is TRBJ1-5; D gene unclear. TRBV23-1 counts as an open reading frame of uncertain function. With 7 bases removed from V and 5 bases from J, the gap between germline ends came to 15 bases. The CDR3 runs to 14 residues. CDR3 DNA sequence: TGCGCCAGCACAAGGGCCACGACCCATCAGCCCCAGCATTTT. Protein sequence: CASTRATTHQPQHF.

The chain combines TRBV2 with TRBJ1-6, with unresolved D. The germline V gene encodes CDR1 SNHLY and CDR2 FYNNEI. The CDR3 contains 14 residues. Trimming took off 8 bases at V and 0 bases at J, with 8 bases between the two ends. CDR3 sequence reads: CASGESSYNSPLHF. The DNA for the CDR3 is TGTGCCAGCGGGGAGAGCTCCTATAATTCACCCCTCCACTTT.

This chain joins TRBV9 and TRBJ2-2; the match to TRBD2 covers 12 bases. The germline V gene has CDR1 SGDLS and CDR2 YYNGEE. The CDR3 length is 19 residues. Trimming removed 3 bases from V and 1 base from J; junction bases left unmatched: 10. The CDR3 region has the DNA TGTGCCAGCAGCGCGCGACTAGCGGGAGATGGTGGGAACACCGGGGAGCTGTTTTTT. Its protein product is CASSARLAGDGGNTGELFF.

The chain joins TRBV2 to TRBJ1-5; TRBD1 matches 9 bases. CDR1 and CDR2 (germline): SNHLY, FYNNEI. The CDR3 loop spans 15 amino acids. V lost 6 bases, J lost 7 bases, and 10 bases stayed unmatched. CDR3 DNA sequence: TGTGCCAGCAGGCCCGGACAGGGGTCGAGACAGCCCCAGCATTTT. This encodes CASRPGQGSRQPQHF.

V is TRBV28 and J is TRBJ1-5; the D is unclear. Germline V gene lookup returns CDR1 MDHEN and CDR2 SYDVKM. The CDR3 has 12 residues. Trimming stripped 8 bases from V and 5 bases from J, with 10 bases between. The CDR3 DNA reads TGTGCCAGCGACGGACGGGATCAGCCCCAGCATTTT. As protein: CASDGRDQPQHF.

The chain employs TRBV9 and TRBJ1-2, with TRBD1 matching 10 bases. This CDR3 has 15 residues. In germline, CDR1 is SGDLS, CDR2 YYNGEE. After removal of 3 bases from V and 0 bases from J, the junction contained 2 bases not matched to a gene. CDR3 DNA: TGTGCCAGCAGCGCGACAGGGGGCTCTAACTATGGCTACACCTTC. The encoded protein is CASSATGGSNYGYTF.

The chain links TRBV5-1 to TRBJ1-3; 7 positions agree with TRBD1. The CDR3 contains 13 residues. Trimming at V came to 0 bases and at J to 8 bases, leaving 2 bases not matched to a gene. Per the germline V gene, CDR1 is SGHRS and CDR2 is YFSETQ. In DNA, the CDR3 is TGCGCCAGCAGCTTGGACAGGGGTTACACCATATATTTT. Its protein is CASSLDRGYTIYF. Using reference TRBV5-1 and TRBJ1-3 for the parts outside the CDR3, the full variable domain is KAGVTQTPRYLIKTRGQQVTLSCSPISGHRSVSWYQQTPGQGLQFLFEYFSETQRNKGNFPGRFSGRQFSNSRSEMNVSTLELGDSALYLCASSLDRGYTIYFGEGSWLTVV.

The chain has TRBV5-1 and TRBJ1-1; D ambiguous. This CDR3 contains 15 residues. V lost 2 bases, J lost 1 base, and 12 bases lay in between. Germline V gives CDR1 SGHRS, CDR2 YFSETQ. The CDR3 loop is CASSFRPWGNTEAFF. The CDR3 nucleotides read TGCGCCAGCAGCTTCCGACCTTGGGGGAACACTGAAGCTTTCTTT.

This rearrangement joins TRBV29-1 to TRBJ2-7; 9 bases are a match to TRBD1. CDR3 length equals 12 residues. Germline V gene data show CDR1 as SQVTM and CDR2 as ANQGSEA. V dropped 6 bases and J dropped 7; count of bases not matched to a gene: 7. The chain's CDR3 is CSVDRGSREQYF. The CDR3 coding sequence is TGCAGCGTGGACAGGGGATCGAGAGAGCAGTACTTC.

V gene TRBV19 combines with J gene TRBJ1-2; D remains ambiguous. This CDR3 has 13 residues. V was shortened by 3 bases and J by 7 bases, with 12 bases between the two germline ends. CDR1 is LNHDA and CDR2 is SQIVND in the germline V gene (reference sequence). The CDR3 protein is CASSIPGVGGYTF. The CDR3 nucleotides are TGTGCCAGTAGTATCCCAGGAGTAGGTGGCTACACCTTC.

CDR3 amino acids: CASSLQGARGDSPLHF. The CDR3 DNA reads as TGTGCCAGCAGCTTGCAGGGGGCAAGGGGGGATTCACCCCTCCACTTT. The V and J genes are TRBV5-8 and TRBJ1-6; 8 bases are a match to TRBD1. The CDR3 loop spans 16 amino acids. The germline V gene encodes CDR1 SGHTS and CDR2 YDEGEE. J gave up 8 bases and V 1 base, and 8 bases lay outside the gene matches.

This sequence joins TRBV5-6 and TRBJ1-2; D might be TRBD1 (5 bases). Germline loops: CDR1 SGHDT, CDR2 YYEEEE. V lost 2 bases and J lost 5, with 16 bases in between. This CDR3 region has 15 residues. CDR3 sequence reads: CASSLLQGKAYGYTF. Written as DNA, the CDR3 is TGTGCCAGCAGCTTACTGCAGGGAAAGGCGTATGGCTACACCTTC.

V gene TRBV5-1 combines with J gene TRBJ2-2; D may be TRBD2 (5 bases). Germline values: CDR1 SGHRS, CDR2 YFSETQ. There are 13 residues in the CDR3. Trimming removed 8 bases from V and 5 bases from J, with 13 bases in between. For the CDR3, the DNA is TGCGCCAGTAGTCACCCGGGGACCGGGGAGCTGTTTTTT. Amino acids: CASSHPGTGELFF.